This T cell receptor (beta chain) was captured by sequencing in a study of T cell repertoires in cytomegalovirus infection. Notes on the study in general: People with CMV and the relevant HLA were identified by cumulative public TCR beta family frequency.

This CDR3 spans 12 amino acids. Germline values: CDR1 MNHEY, CDR2 SVGAGI. The sample holds many counts of this clonotype. What it binds is unknown. At one of its ends the junction is not consistent with the germline gene, which may arise from a read error. One entry per CDR3 protein results from TCRdb running MiXCR on the reads. The data show about a million distinct CDR3 sequences, under 40% seen once. This rearrangement joins TRBV6-5 to TRBJ2-1; no firm D call. This TCR came from a human donor in good health (CMV status not recorded). Some clones in this sample may be carry-over from other donors' samples. Material: cultured CD8+ T cells from PBMCs, obtained from culture after CMV antigen stimulation. The CDR3 loop reads CASSYSSNEQFF. The CDR3 region has the DNA TGTGCCAGCAGCTACTCCTCCAATGAGCAGTTCTTC.